This is a list of T cell receptor beta chains from one sample in a study of T-cell reconstitution after alpha-beta-depleted transplantation in children. TCRdb ran MiXCR on the PCR reads and lists one entry per CDR3 protein. Of a few hundred thousand distinct CDR3 sequences listed, under 15% are singletons. The source was PBMCs, mostly from graft donor cells, collected 360 days after TCRalphabeta/CD19-depleted stem cell transplant. The receptor source for this set is a male patient between 10 and 17 years old who had a stem cell transplant for acute myeloid leukemia, so the T cells may come from the graft donor. Both conserved end residues are part of each CDR3. A D gene is named only where the DNA matches it firmly. Not all rows give a size; the values are once, few, many and, for expanded clones, a class.

j_call v_call clone_size d_call cdr3_aa cdr3_nt
TRBJ2-7 TRBV7-9 NA TRBD1 CASSLGTGTEYF TGTGCCAGCAGCTTAGGGACAGGAACGGAGTACTTC
TRBJ2-3 TRBV4-3 few TRBD2 CASSQYLGLAGGDTQYF TGCGCCAGCAGCCAGTATCTCGGGCTAGCGGGAGGAGATACGCAGTATTTT
TRBJ2-7 TRBV28 once NA CASTAVRPGKGYEQYF TGTGCCAGCACCGCGGTCCGGCCAGGGAAGGGGTACGAGCAGTACTTC
TRBJ1-1 TRBV12-3/TRBV12-4 many NA CASSFPQGSWNTEAFF TGTGCCAGCAGTTTCCCTCAGGGGTCGTGGAACACTGAAGCTTTCTTT
TRBJ2-5 TRBV5-1 NA NA CASSSDYHPFRETQYF TGCGCCAGCAGCTCTGACTACCATCCTTTCCGAGAGACCCAGTACTTC
TRBJ2-1 TRBV28 once NA CASSFNMAYNEQFF TGTGCCAGCAGTTTTAATATGGCCTACAATGAGCAGTTCTTC
TRBJ2-3 TRBV20-1 NA TRBD1 CSAYRDRVFRTDTQYF TGCAGTGCTTACCGGGACAGGGTATTCCGCACAGATACGCAGTATTTT
TRBJ1-1 TRBV28 NA NA CASSLSLKGTEAFF TGTGCCAGCAGTTTAAGCCTGAAGGGGACTGAAGCTTTCTTT
TRBJ1-5 TRBV4-2 many TRBD1 CASSQDMGQKIQPQHF TGTGCCAGCAGCCAAGATATGGGACAGAAAATTCAGCCCCAGCATTTT
TRBJ2-1 TRBV7-7 NA NA CASSLAEGSYNEQFF TGTGCTAGCAGCTTAGCGGAGGGCTCCTACAATGAGCAGTTCTTC
TRBJ1-6 TRBV6-2/TRBV6-3 NA TRBD1 CASRSPGQSSYNSPLHF TGTGCCAGCAGAAGTCCGGGACAGAGCTCCTATAATTCACCCCTCCACTTT
TRBJ1-2 TRBV5-1 NA NA CASSLVPGYTF TGCGCCAGCAGCTTGGTCCCTGGCTACACCTTC
TRBJ2-5 TRBV9 NA NA CASSPRGSGETQYF TGTGCCAGCAGCCCCCGGGGGTCGGGGGAGACCCAGTACTTC
TRBJ2-7 TRBV29-1 NA NA CSVYKGAGITYEQYF TGCAGCGTATACAAGGGGGCGGGGATTACCTACGAGCAGTACTTC
TRBJ2-3 TRBV29-1 NA TRBD2 CSVENGLAGSPTYRTDTQYF TGCAGCGTTGAAAACGGACTAGCGGGATCCCCTACTTATCGCACAGATACGCAGTATTTT
TRBJ2-1 TRBV29-1 many NA CSVEIGQRYNEQFF TGCAGCGTTGAAATCGGACAACGTTACAATGAGCAGTTCTTC
TRBJ2-7 TRBV30 NA NA CAWNLRGGSYEQYF TGTGCCTGGAACCTGAGGGGTGGCTCCTACGAGCAGTACTTC
TRBJ2-7 TRBV4-2 few TRBD2 CASSQDSAERETYEQYF TGTGCCAGCAGCCAAGATTCGGCCGAGCGGGAGACCTACGAGCAGTACTTC
TRBJ2-7 TRBV11-1 many NA CASSSGRGDEQYF TGTGCCAGCAGCTCCGGGAGAGGGGACGAGCAGTACTTC
TRBJ2-7 TRBV29-1 many TRBD2 CSVGRGEAYEQYF TGCAGCGTTGGGCGGGGGGAGGCCTACGAGCAGTACTTC
TRBJ2-7 TRBV25-1 NA TRBD1 CASSPYPPGQGADEQYF TGTGCCAGCAGTCCGTACCCCCCGGGACAGGGGGCCGACGAGCAGTACTTC
TRBJ2-7 TRBV5-1 few TRBD2 CASRRTSGVSYEQYF TGCGCCAGCAGGCGGACTAGCGGGGTTTCCTACGAGCAGTACTTC
TRBJ2-7 TRBV6-2/TRBV6-3 many NA CASSVSYEQYF TGTGCCAGCAGTGTCTCCTACGAGCAGTACTTC
TRBJ2-3 TRBV15 many TRBD2 CATRERPGLAGRDTQYF TGTGCCACCAGGGAACGCCCCGGACTAGCGGGGAGGGATACGCAGTATTTT
TRBJ2-7 TRBV7-6 few NA CASSPNPYEQYF TGTGCCAGCAGCCCAAACCCCTACGAGCAGTACTTC
TRBJ2-7 TRBV6-1 NA TRBD1 CASSDDSGQAHPYEQYF TGTGCCAGCAGTGACGACTCCGGACAGGCTCATCCCTACGAGCAGTACTTC
TRBJ2-1 TRBV7-2 many NA CASSLGQIFGGEQFF TGTGCCAGCAGCTTAGGACAGATCTTTGGGGGTGAGCAGTTCTTC
TRBJ1-5 TRBV7-8 NA NA CASSLGEVYQPQHF TGTGCCAGCAGCCTAGGTGAGGTGTATCAGCCCCAGCATTTT
TRBJ2-4 TRBV6-1 NA TRBD1 CARLQGAPAKNIQYF TGTGCCAGACTACAGGGGGCCCCCGCCAAAAACATTCAGTACTTC
TRBJ2-1 TRBV12-3/TRBV12-4 many NA CASSEDGKGNEQFF TGTGCCAGCAGTGAGGACGGGAAGGGCAATGAGCAGTTCTTC
TRBJ2-1 TRBV7-3 few NA CASSFSGWNEQFF TGTGCCAGCAGCTTCTCCGGGTGGAATGAGCAGTTCTTC
TRBJ2-7 TRBV5-1 NA TRBD2 CASTPAGSLAGNEQYF TGCGCCAGCACGCCAGCAGGAAGCCTAGCGGGTAACGAGCAGTACTTC
TRBJ2-5 TRBV30 NA NA CAWSVRRGGQIQETQYF TGTGCCTGGAGTGTAAGGAGAGGTGGACAGATACAAGAGACCCAGTACTTC
TRBJ2-7 TRBV4-2 few TRBD2 CASSQEEASGSTYEQYF TGTGCCAGCAGCCAAGAAGAGGCTAGCGGATCTACCTACGAGCAGTACTTC
TRBJ2-1 TRBV20-1 NA TRBD2 CGTSGEYNEQFF TGCGGAACTAGCGGAGAGTACAATGAGCAGTTCTTC
TRBJ2-3 TRBV27 many TRBD2 CASWLAGGPLSASTDTQYF TGTGCCAGCTGGCTAGCGGGAGGGCCATTAAGTGCTAGCACAGATACGCAGTATTTT
TRBJ2-7 TRBV4-3 NA TRBD2 CASSPGTATSGSREQYF TGCGCCAGCAGCCCGGGGACTGCGACTAGCGGGAGTCGGGAGCAGTACTTC
TRBJ2-7 TRBV10-2 NA NA CASSVSGLGEQYF TGCGCCAGCAGTGTAAGTGGGCTTGGGGAGCAGTACTTC
TRBJ2-1 TRBV9 NA TRBD2 CASSPNLSAGGSYNEQFF TGTGCCAGCAGCCCTAATCTTTCAGCGGGAGGTTCCTACAATGAGCAGTTCTTC
TRBJ2-7 TRBV15 NA NA CATSRDLASSAYEQYF TGTGCCACCAGCAGAGATCTGGCTAGTTCCGCCTACGAGCAGTACTTC
TRBJ2-3 TRBV12-5 NA TRBD2 CASGPGTSGNPSTDTQYF TGTGCTAGTGGTCCCGGGACTAGCGGTAACCCTAGCACAGATACGCAGTATTTT
TRBJ1-2 TRBV5-1 few NA CASSLPYYGYTF TGCGCCAGCAGCTTGCCTTACTATGGCTACACCTTC
TRBJ1-1 TRBV12-3/TRBV12-4 NA TRBD1 CASSPRGDSMNTEAFF TGTGCCAGCAGCCCCCGAGGGGACAGCATGAACACTGAAGCTTTCTTT
TRBJ2-1 TRBV12-3/TRBV12-4 many TRBD2 CASRVTGGRYNEQFF TGTGCCAGCAGAGTAACGGGGGGACGGTACAATGAGCAGTTCTTC
TRBJ1-2 TRBV29-1 few NA CSVEKGTVSYGYTF TGCAGCGTTGAAAAGGGGACCGTCTCCTATGGCTACACCTTC
TRBJ2-7 TRBV29-1 NA NA CSVEEALAYEQYF TGCAGCGTTGAAGAGGCCCTAGCCTACGAGCAGTACTTC
TRBJ2-7 TRBV12-3/TRBV12-4 many NA CASSFRRGSYEQYF TGTGCCAGCAGTTTTCGGAGGGGTTCCTACGAGCAGTACTTC